The 26 T cell receptor beta chains below all came from one sample that was sequenced in a study of CD8 T cells in ankylosing spondylitis. MiXCR, run by TCRdb on the 5' RACE reads, gives a single entry per CDR3 protein. Among about 300,000 distinct CDR3 sequences, 11% were seen once, and the ten largest hold roughly 9.5%. Sample: blood, either unsorted or a sorted T cell fraction (not recorded which). The receptors originated from a female donor with ankylosing spondylitis or in good health (not recorded which).

This clonotype was observed a few times. V usage is TRBV21-1 and J usage is TRBJ2-3; the table assigns TRBD1, which was not confirmed against the DNA. TRBV21-1 is termed a pseudogene. This CDR3 spans 15 amino acids. The CDR3 here is CASSPRWGRTDTQYF. The CDR3 nucleotides are TGTGCCAGCAGCCCCCGGTGGGGTCGCACAGATACGCAGTATTTT.

Details on this clonotype: Germline and junction disagree at one end, which may indicate a read error. CDR3 loop: CCARDRGAGGPYNEQFF. CDR3 bases: TGCTGTGCTAGAGATCGGGGAGCGGGGGGGCCTTACAATGAGCAGTTCTTC. J is TRBJ2-1 and V is TRBV20-1; TRBD2 matches at 10 bases. Germline V gene lookup returns CDR1 DFQATT and CDR2 SNEGSKA (reference sequence). The CDR3 loop spans 17 amino acids.

This clonotype was observed a handful of times. This CDR3 is CASSVQVSSYEQYF. As DNA, the CDR3 is TGTGCCAGCAGCGTCCAGGTTAGCTCCTACGAGCAGTACTTC. The rearrangement uses TRBV9 and TRBJ2-7; the D is unclear. CDR3 length: 14 residues. The germline V gene has CDR1 SGDLS and CDR2 YYNGEE. V was shortened by 2 bases and J by 0 bases, with 9 bases between the two germline ends. Complete variable domain (other parts from reference TRBV9 and TRBJ2-7): DSGVTQTPKHLITATGQRVTLRCSPRSGDLSVYWYQQSLDQGLQFLIQYYNGEERAKGNILERFSAQQFPDLHSELNLSSLELGDSALYFCASSVQVSSYEQYFGPGTRLTVT.

This clonotype was seen ten or more times. The chain carries TRBV20-1 and TRBJ1-6; 8 bases are a match to TRBD1. CDR1 is DFQATT and CDR2 is SNEGSKA in the germline V gene (reference sequence). This CDR3 is 14 amino acids long. V lost 4 bases and J lost 6; bases outside the gene matches: 5. The CDR3 nucleotides read TGCAGTGCTAAAATACAGGGGGGTAATTCACCCCTCCACTTT. Its translation: CSAKIQGGNSPLHF.

This clonotype was observed many times. The chain employs TRBV20-1 and TRBJ1-6; 8 bases are shared with TRBD1. Germline CDR1 DFQATT, CDR2 SNEGSKA (reference sequence). Trimming cost V 6 bases and J 7 bases; bases outside gene matches: 8. The CDR3 extends over 14 amino acids. This CDR3 reads CSAIGQGGNSPLHF. CDR3 DNA sequence: TGCAGTGCAATAGGACAGGGCGGGAATTCACCCCTCCACTTT.

At least ten counts were recorded for this clonotype. J is TRBJ1-6 and V is TRBV28; no definite D call. V was shortened by 6 bases and J by 7 bases, with 4 bases between the two germline ends. The CDR3 has 11 amino acids. Per the germline V gene, CDR1 is MDHEN and CDR2 is SYDVKM. The CDR3 DNA follows: TGTGCCAGCAGCTCCAATTCACCCCTCCACTTT. Protein sequence: CASSSNSPLHF.

In this sample, this clonotype turned up a few times. This chain connects TRBV5-1 to TRBJ1-1, with 8 bases fitting TRBD1. CDR3 length: 14 residues. J gave up 1 base and V 4 bases, and 3 bases lay outside the gene matches. Germline assignment: CDR1 SGHRS and CDR2 YFSETQ. The CDR3 DNA reads TGCGCCAGCAGCCATGGGACAGGGAACACTGAAGCTTTCTTT. This translates into CASSHGTGNTEAFF.

This clonotype was found many times. The chain is built from TRBV7-2 and TRBJ2-7; D is ambiguous. Germline CDR1 reads SGHTA; CDR2 reads FQGNSA. Trimming took 5 bases from V and 2 from J, leaving 13 bases between them. This CDR3 has 14 residues. The CDR3 loop is CASSPVFGPYEQYF. CDR3 DNA: TGTGCCAGCAGCCCCGTGTTCGGGCCCTACGAGCAGTACTTC.

This clonotype was counted at least ten times. The chain links TRBV29-1 to TRBJ2-7; D may correspond to TRBD1 or TRBD2 (5 bases each). Trimming shortened V by 5 bases and J by 3 bases, and 17 bases separated the two germline ends. Germline assignment: CDR1 SQVTM and CDR2 ANQGSEA. The CDR3 totals 14 residues. Here the CDR3 reads CSVLLGLANYEQYF. Here the CDR3 DNA reads TGCAGCGTTCTTTTGGGGCTAGCCAACTACGAGCAGTACTTC.

There are many counts of this clonotype. The CDR3 loop reads CASSFRGQGYTF. The CDR3 nucleotides read TGTGCCAGCAGTTTCAGGGGCCAAGGCTACACCTTC. The chain links TRBV27 to TRBJ1-2; D possibly corresponds to TRBD1 (6 bases). This CDR3 comprises 12 residues. V was cut by 3 bases and J by 8 bases, with 10 bases left in between. Germline V gene data show CDR1 as MNHEY and CDR2 as SMNVEV (reference sequence).

The table lists this clonotype with many counts. CDR3 region: CASSQGDPRTYEQYF. CDR3 bases: TGCGCCAGCAGCCAGGGGGACCCGAGGACCTACGAGCAGTACTTC. This rearrangement joins TRBV5-1 to TRBJ2-7, with 7 bases identical to TRBD1. Germline loops: CDR1 SGHRS, CDR2 YFSETQ. The V segment lost 4 bases and the J segment 2 bases; nucleotides outside the gene matches: 9. This CDR3 has 15 amino acids.

Of note for this clonotype: The junction departs from the called germline gene at one end, perhaps through a read error. This chain uses TRBV20-1 with TRBJ2-2, with 7 bases identical to TRBD2. This CDR3 has 15 residues. Per the germline V gene, CDR1 is DFQATT and CDR2 is SNEGSKA (reference sequence). CDR3 residues: CSAGESGANTGELFF. The CDR3, as DNA: TGCAGTGCTGGAGAGAGCGGGGCGAACACCGGGGAGCTGTTTTTT.

This clonotype was recorded at least ten times. This rearrangement joins TRBV5-1 to TRBJ2-1, with TRBD2 matching 10 bases. CDR1 SGHRS and CDR2 YFSETQ come from the germline V gene. Germline trimming cut 5 bases from V and 4 bases from J; bases unmatched to any gene: 12. This CDR3 contains 17 residues. CDR3 nucleotide sequence: TGCGCCAGCAGTCCGGAGGGGCTAGCGGGAGTTTACAATGAGCAGTTCTTC. Amino acid sequence: CASSPEGLAGVYNEQFF.

Note on this clonotype: This sequence may be a read error, since a much larger clone differs from it by one base. The chain has TRBV7-9 and TRBJ2-7; the D gene could be TRBD1 or TRBD2 (6 bases each). This CDR3 is built from 12 residues. CDR1 SEHNR and CDR2 FQNEAQ come from the germline V gene (reference sequence). The CDR3 loop reads CVTGGRTYEQYF. The CDR3 DNA reads as TGTGTCACCGGGGGCAGAACCTACGAGCAGTACTTC.

This sequence joins TRBV7-9 and TRBJ2-7; TRBD2 agrees at 11 bases. Germline CDR1 is SEHNR and CDR2 is FQNEAQ (reference sequence). CDR3 length: 16 residues. Trimming took 0 bases from V and 7 from J; bases not matched to a gene: 8. CDR3 coding DNA: TGTGCCAGCAGCTTAGCGGGCTCTAGCGGGAGGAGAGAGCAGTACTTC. It codes for CASSLAGSSGRREQYF.

This clonotype occurred many times. CDR3 residues: CRPGGGSGTDTQYF. DNA for the CDR3: TGCAGACCCGGCGGAGGGAGTGGCACAGATACGCAGTATTTT. V and J are TRBV20-1 and TRBJ2-3; TRBD2 is a possible D gene (6 bases). The CDR3 has 14 residues. Germline V lookup: CDR1 DFQATT, CDR2 SNEGSKA (reference sequence).

The J gene is TRBJ1-3, the V gene TRBV5-1; D not resolved. There are 13 residues in the CDR3. Trimming stripped 7 bases from V and 1 base from J, with 9 bases between. In germline, CDR1 is SGHRS, CDR2 YFSETQ. In DNA, the CDR3 is TGCGCCAGCTCGAGGGAGTCTGGAAACACCATATATTTT. The encoded protein is CASSRESGNTIYF.

Here the CDR3 reads CASSRGGYNEQFF. CDR3 in DNA: TGTGCCAGCAGCCGCGGGGGGTACAATGAGCAGTTCTTC. V is TRBV7-2 and J is TRBJ2-1, with TRBD2 matching 8 bases. This CDR3 comprises 13 residues. V gave up 5 bases and J gave up 4 bases; unmatched junction bases: 1. In germline, CDR1 is SGHTA, CDR2 FQGNSA.

This clonotype was observed a handful of times. The gene calls are TRBV2 and TRBJ2-1, with 11 nucleotides matching TRBD1. In germline, CDR1 is SNHLY, CDR2 FYNNEI. V lost 7 bases to trimming and J lost 7 bases; unmatched junction nucleotides: 6. The CDR3 contains 14 residues. CDR3 nucleotides: TGTGCCAGCATTCCCGGACAGGGGGCGAATGAGCAGTTCTTC. It translates to CASIPGQGANEQFF.

This clonotype was seen at least ten times. V gene TRBV7-6 combines with J gene TRBJ2-1; D not resolved. CDR3 length equals 13 residues. The V gene lost 2 bases and the J gene lost 3 bases, with 5 bases spanning the gap. Germline V gene sequence: CDR1 SGHVS, CDR2 FNYEAQ. The CDR3 bases are TGTGCCAGCAGCTTACAGTTCTACAATGAGCAGTTCTTC. Protein sequence: CASSLQFYNEQFF. Full variable domain (missing parts from reference TRBV7-6 and TRBJ2-1): GAGVSQSPRYKVTKRGQDVALRCDPISGHVSLYWYRQALGQGPEFLTYFNYEAQQDKSGLPNDRFSAERPEGSISTLTIQRTEQRDSAMYRCASSLQFYNEQFFGPGTRLTVL.

This clonotype was detected ten times or more. The chain links TRBV20-1 to TRBJ2-7; D might be TRBD1 (5 bases). V was cut by 0 bases and J by 9 bases, with 9 bases left in between. Germline CDR1 is DFQATT and CDR2 is SNEGSKA (reference sequence). The CDR3 is made up of 11 amino acids. The CDR3 sequence: CSARDGARQYF. For the CDR3, the DNA is TGCAGTGCTAGAGATGGGGCAAGGCAGTACTTC.

This clonotype was counted many times. V is TRBV6-5 and J is TRBJ1-5; the D is unclear. The CDR3 runs to 15 residues. V was shortened by 4 bases and J by 7 bases, with 17 bases between the two germline ends. From germline, CDR1 is MNHEY and CDR2 SVGAGI. The CDR3 region is CASSWTGPRAQPQHF. CDR3 DNA: TGTGCCAGCAGTTGGACCGGGCCCCGGGCCCAGCCCCAGCATTTT.

The sample holds many counts of this clonotype. The genes are TRBV12-3 or TRBV12-4 and TRBJ1-1; D possibly corresponds to TRBD1 (5 bases). V was clipped by 6 bases and J by 3 bases, with 8 bases between them. This CDR3 has 12 amino acids. CDR3 protein: CASSRDHTEAFF. CDR3 DNA: TGTGCCAGCAGCAGGGACCACACTGAAGCTTTCTTT.

There are many counts of this clonotype. The CDR3 protein is CSAGLAFGLHEQYF. CDR3 nucleotide sequence: TGCAGTGCCGGACTAGCGTTTGGGTTACACGAGCAGTACTTC. The chain is built from TRBV20-1 and TRBJ2-7; TRBD2 agrees at 9 bases. CDR3 length: 14 residues. Losses at the gene ends were 6 bases for V and 5 bases for J; bases not matched to a gene: 11. The germline V gene encodes CDR1 DFQATT and CDR2 SNEGSKA (reference sequence).

A word on this clonotype: The junction departs from the called germline gene at one end, perhaps through a read error. The chain joins TRBV20-1 to TRBJ2-7, with unresolved D. This CDR3 has 12 amino acids. Germline CDR1 and CDR2: DFQATT and SNEGSKA (reference sequence). The CDR3 sequence is CSASSNSNELYF. The DNA for the CDR3 is TGCAGTGCTAGCAGTAATAGTAACGAGCTGTACTTC.

V is TRBV6-2 or TRBV6-3 and J is TRBJ1-5; D ambiguous. This CDR3 is 16 amino acids long. V lost 0 bases and J lost 2, with 11 bases in between. Per the germline V gene, CDR1 is MNHEY and CDR2 is SVGEGT. DNA of the CDR3: TGTGCCAGCAGTTACTCCGAGGGTGTGGGCAATCAGCCCCAGCATTTT. Encoded protein: CASSYSEGVGNQPQHF.